Listed below are T cell receptor beta chains from one sample, sequenced in a study of blood T cells in healthy people across ages. MiXCR was run by TCRdb on the 5' RACE reads, yielding one entry per CDR3 protein. The table has 700,000 or so distinct CDR3 sequences, 20% to 25% seen once. The sequenced material came from blood. These receptors all come from a man aged 65 to 85 in good health. Each CDR3 is given with its conserved first and last residue. D genes are given only for firm matches. Clone size is shown for a subset of rows, as once, few, many or a class of expanded clone.

clone_size: -
j_call: TRBJ1-2
v_call: TRBV12-3/TRBV12-4
d_call: -
cdr3_nt: TGTGCCAGCGGACCTGTCTATGGCTACACCTTC
cdr3_aa: CASGPVYGYTF

clone_size: -
j_call: TRBJ1-1
v_call: TRBV29-1
d_call: -
cdr3_nt: TGCAGCGCTATTCGGGGGGGTGGCACTGAAGCTTTCTTT
cdr3_aa: CSAIRGGGTEAFF

clone_size: -
j_call: TRBJ1-4
v_call: TRBV20-1
d_call: -
cdr3_nt: TGCAGTGCTGGGGGAGTGACGAAACTGTTTTTT
cdr3_aa: CSAGGVTKLFF

clone_size: -
j_call: TRBJ1-4
v_call: TRBV12-3/TRBV12-4
d_call: TRBD1
cdr3_nt: TGTGCCAGCAGTTCGCGACAGGGTTTAGGGGAAAAACTGTTTTTT
cdr3_aa: CASSSRQGLGEKLFF

clone_size: -
j_call: TRBJ1-5
v_call: TRBV12-3/TRBV12-4
d_call: TRBD1
cdr3_nt: TGTGCCAGCAGCGGACAGGGGGCTGGCATGAGAAATCAGCCCCAGCATTTT
cdr3_aa: CASSGQGAGMRNQPQHF

clone_size: many
j_call: TRBJ2-1
v_call: TRBV12-3/TRBV12-4
d_call: TRBD2
cdr3_nt: TGTGCCAGCAGTTCGTTAGCGGGGGCCTACAATGAGCAGTTCTTC
cdr3_aa: CASSSLAGAYNEQFF

clone_size: few
j_call: TRBJ2-6
v_call: TRBV20-1
d_call: -
cdr3_nt: TGCAGTGCTAGAGTCTCGAGCGGTAACTCTGGGGCCAACGTCCTGACTTTC
cdr3_aa: CSARVSSGNSGANVLTF

clone_size: once
j_call: TRBJ1-5
v_call: TRBV10-3
d_call: -
cdr3_nt: TGTGCCATCAGTGAGTCGGGCCCCGGTCAGCCCCAGCATTTT
cdr3_aa: CAISESGPGQPQHF

clone_size: few
j_call: TRBJ1-2
v_call: TRBV28
d_call: -
cdr3_nt: TGTGCCACTGACAGAACTAACTATGGCTACACCTTC
cdr3_aa: CATDRTNYGYTF

clone_size: -
j_call: TRBJ2-4
v_call: TRBV3-1
d_call: -
cdr3_nt: TGTGCCAGCAGCCGGGAGATTCAGTACTTC
cdr3_aa: CASSREIQYF

clone_size: -
j_call: TRBJ2-3
v_call: TRBV29-1
d_call: -
cdr3_nt: TGCAGCGTTGAAGCCGGGACAGATACGCAGTATTTT
cdr3_aa: CSVEAGTDTQYF

clone_size: few
j_call: TRBJ2-3
v_call: TRBV12-3/TRBV12-4
d_call: -
cdr3_nt: TGTGCCAGCAGGCAGTTCAGGGACACAGATACGCAGTATTTT
cdr3_aa: CASRQFRDTDTQYF

clone_size: -
j_call: TRBJ2-1
v_call: TRBV10-3
d_call: TRBD1
cdr3_nt: TGTGCCATCACCCCCAGGGGGAATGAGCAGTTCTTC
cdr3_aa: CAITPRGNEQFF

clone_size: few
j_call: TRBJ2-2
v_call: TRBV28
d_call: -
cdr3_nt: TGTGCCAGCCGCCCACCTTATAGGAACACCGGGGAGCTGTTTTTT
cdr3_aa: CASRPPYRNTGELFF

clone_size: -
j_call: TRBJ2-7
v_call: TRBV4-2
d_call: TRBD2
cdr3_nt: TGTGCCAGCAGCCAAGGTCGGAGCGGGGGGGCCTACGAGCAGTACTTC
cdr3_aa: CASSQGRSGGAYEQYF

clone_size: -
j_call: TRBJ2-5
v_call: TRBV28
d_call: -
cdr3_nt: TGTGCCAGCAGAACCGGGCATACGGAGACCCAGTACTTC
cdr3_aa: CASRTGHTETQYF

clone_size: few
j_call: TRBJ2-3
v_call: TRBV2
d_call: TRBD2
cdr3_nt: TGTGCCAGCAGTGAGGGCGTAGCGGGTTACACAGATACGCAGTATTTT
cdr3_aa: CASSEGVAGYTDTQYF

clone_size: few
j_call: TRBJ2-4
v_call: TRBV3-1
d_call: -
cdr3_nt: TGTGCCAGCAGCCAAGATCGGGGGACACTAGCCAAAAACATTCAGTACTTC
cdr3_aa: CASSQDRGTLAKNIQYF